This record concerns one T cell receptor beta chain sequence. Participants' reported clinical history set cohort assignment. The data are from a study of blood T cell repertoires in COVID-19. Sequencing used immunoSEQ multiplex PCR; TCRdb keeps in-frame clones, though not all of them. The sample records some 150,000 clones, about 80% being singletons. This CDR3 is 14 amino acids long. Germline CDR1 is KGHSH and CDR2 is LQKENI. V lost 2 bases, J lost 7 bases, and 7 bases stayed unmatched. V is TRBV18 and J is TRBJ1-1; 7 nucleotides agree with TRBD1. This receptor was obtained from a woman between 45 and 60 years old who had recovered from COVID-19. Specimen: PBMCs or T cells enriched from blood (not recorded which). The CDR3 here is CASSPTGAGREAFF. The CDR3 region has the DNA TGTGCCAGCTCACCAACAGGGGCCGGACGTGAAGCTTTCTTT.